This T cell receptor beta chain comes out of a study of graft-versus-host responses after intestinal transplantation. Study-level background: Among the recipients, transplants were multivisceral, liver-intestinal, or isolated intestinal. Induction using anti-thymocyte globulin, followed by tacrolimus and steroids for roughly 3 years, was given to all recipients. General observations from the study: Early HvG declines after transplant were associated with peak circulating GvH clone levels. Graft-versus-host to host-versus-graft clonal ratios in allografts were high in patients with graft-donor T cell macrochimerism.

Here immunoSEQ multiplex PCR was the method, and the copy in TCRdb shows in-frame clones only, minus some. Among 85,000 to 100,000 clones listed, 85% to 90% were seen once. Details on this clone: Its target is unknown.

The clonotype originates from a human donor who received an intestinal transplant. Sequencing used unstimulated CD4+ T cells sorted from spleen or lymph node cells, obtained before intestinal transplant.

For the CDR3, the DNA is TGTGCCAGCGGACGGGACACCGGCACAGATACGCAGTATTTT. Encoded protein: CASGRDTGTDTQYF. V and J are TRBV18 and TRBJ2-3; maybe TRBD1 (6 bases). Between the trimmed V and J ends, which lost 8 bases and 1 base, there was a span of 13 bases. Germline lookup yields CDR1 KGHSH and CDR2 LQKENI. The CDR3 is 14 amino acids. Using reference TRBV18 and TRBJ2-3 for the parts outside the CDR3, the full variable domain is NAGVMQNPRHLVRRRGQEARLRCSPMKGHSHVYWYRQLPEEGLKFMVYLQKENIIDESGMPKERFSAEFPKEGPSILRIQQVVRGDSAAYFCASGRDTGTDTQYFGPGTRLTVL.